The 15 T cell receptor beta chains below come from one sample, sequenced in a study of cytomegalovirus exposure and HLA in healthy donors. Primers for the PCR totalled 60 Vbeta and 13 Jbeta. The data were produced by immunoSEQ multiplex PCR, yet TCRdb's version contains in-frame clones alone and is incomplete. Seen here are more than 95,000 clones, approximately 80% observed once, and the top ten hold approximately 4%. Specimen: PBMCs. The receptors derive from a man between 25 and 39 years old in good health and CMV-seropositive.

CDR3 coding DNA: TGTGCCAGCAGGCGAAAGAATGAGCAGTTCTTC. As protein: CASRRKNEQFF. The rearrangement joins TRBV7-2 to TRBJ2-1; no reliable D call. CDR1 and CDR2 from the germline V gene are SGHTA and FQGNSA. V gave up 6 bases and J gave up 7 bases, with 7 bases separating them. The CDR3 consists of 11 residues.

This chain links TRBV30 with TRBJ2-7, with 7 bases matching TRBD2. There are 14 residues in the CDR3. Germline trimming cut 8 bases from V and 0 bases from J; bases unmatched to any gene: 10. Germline V gene data show CDR1 as GTSNPN and CDR2 as SVGIG (reference sequence). CDR3 nucleotide sequence: TGTGCCAGCTCGCGTGGGGGGGACTCCTACGAGCAGTACTTC. Protein product: CASSRGGDSYEQYF.

This chain connects TRBV7-2 to TRBJ2-3; the D is unclear. Germline CDR1 reads SGHTA; CDR2 reads FQGNSA. The CDR3 has 14 amino acids. V shed 8 bases and J shed 1 base, with 13 bases lying between them. This CDR3 reads CASSRFAGTDTQYF. The CDR3 DNA reads TGTGCCAGCTCGCGGTTCGCGGGCACAGATACGCAGTATTTT.

This clone has a handful of counts. The rearrangement uses TRBV29-1 and TRBJ2-2, with unresolved D. This CDR3 comprises 14 residues. Germline V gene data show CDR1 as SQVTM and CDR2 as ANQGSEA. Trimming shortened V by 3 bases and J by 0 bases, and 8 bases separated the two germline ends. The CDR3, as DNA: TGCAGCGTTGAGAGGTTACCGAACACCGGGGAGCTGTTTTTT. Residues: CSVERLPNTGELFF.

The chain joins TRBV29-1 to TRBJ2-2; D call uncertain. The CDR3 is 12 residues long. V shed 4 bases and J shed 1 base, with 4 bases lying between them. The germline V gene has CDR1 SQVTM and CDR2 ANQGSEA. In DNA form, the CDR3 reads TGCAGCGTTGTTAGGAACACCGGGGAGCTGTTTTTT. It translates to CSVVRNTGELFF.

V usage is TRBV4-2 and J usage is TRBJ1-6; no firm D call. Germline lookup yields CDR1 LGHNA and CDR2 YNFKEQ. Trimming removed 1 base from V and 0 bases from J, with 7 bases in between. The CDR3 is 16 residues long. CDR3 loop: CASSQVAVSYNSPLHF. The DNA of the CDR3 is TGTGCCAGCAGCCAAGTCGCGGTCTCCTATAATTCACCCCTCCACTTT.

The chain employs TRBV11-2 and TRBJ1-3; D unclear. This CDR3 contains 14 residues. Germline CDR1 and CDR2: SGHAT and FQNNGV. The ends were cut back, 3 bases at V and 2 bases at J, with 8 bases in the middle. The CDR3 DNA reads TGTGCCAGCAGCTTTCGTAACACTGGAAACACCATATATTTT. Translating gives CASSFRNTGNTIYF.

J is TRBJ1-2 and V is TRBV6-6, with a weak D call TRBD1 (5 bases). The germline V and J ends were trimmed by 6 bases and 1 base, with 15 bases remaining between them. Germline V CDR1 and CDR2: MNHNY, SVGAGI (reference sequence). The CDR3 is 15 residues long. CDR3 region: CASRRLQGLNYGYTF. The DNA for the CDR3 is TGTGCCAGCAGGCGACTCCAGGGCCTTAACTATGGCTACACCTTC.

This chain links TRBV21-1 with TRBJ2-1; TRBD1 is the table's D call and was not checked against the DNA. TRBV21-1 is termed a pseudogene. CDR3 length: 16 amino acids. The CDR3 reads CASSKKLGRGCNEQFF. For the CDR3, the DNA is TGTGCCAGCAGCAAAAAGTTAGGCAGGGGGTGCAATGAGCAGTTCTTC.

The CDR3 sequence: CTSSQGDTVICTSQYF. The CDR3 DNA reads as TGCACCAGCAGCCAAGGGGACACGGTGATTTGTACCAGTCAGTACTTC. The chain uses TRBV1 and TRBJ2-4; the table's D call TRBD1 went unverified against the DNA. TRBV1 is labeled a pseudogene. CDR3 length: 16 amino acids.

CDR3 nucleotide sequence: TGCGCCAGCAGCCAGTCCCCCGGGACAGATTACGAGCAGTACTTC. This encodes CASSQSPGTDYEQYF. This chain joins TRBV4-1 and TRBJ2-7; TRBD1 agrees at 7 bases. This CDR3 region has 15 residues. Germline assignment: CDR1 MGHRA and CDR2 YSYEKL. V gave up 3 bases and J gave up 4 bases; unmatched junction bases: 9.

Only a few counts were recorded for this clone. The chain joins TRBV9 to TRBJ2-1; possible D gene TRBD2, 6 bases. Germline V gives CDR1 SGDLS, CDR2 YYNGEE. The CDR3 consists of 16 residues. With 4 bases removed from V and 7 bases from J, the gap between germline ends came to 21 bases. The chain's CDR3 is CASSSMSPRDFNEQFF. The CDR3 nucleotides read TGTGCCAGCAGCTCAATGTCTCCTCGGGACTTTAATGAGCAGTTCTTC. Filled out from reference TRBV9 and TRBJ2-1, the complete variable domain reads DSGVTQTPKHLITATGQRVTLRCSPRSGDLSVYWYQQSLDQGLQFLIQYYNGEERAKGNILERFSAQQFPDLHSELNLSSLELGDSALYFCASSSMSPRDFNEQFFGPGTRLTVL.

The rearrangement joins TRBV7-9 to TRBJ2-3, with a weak D call TRBD2 (5 bases). V was trimmed by 5 bases and J by 6 bases, leaving 15 bases between them. The CDR3 consists of 14 residues. CDR1 and CDR2 from the germline V gene are SEHNR and FQNEAQ (reference sequence). The CDR3 loop is CASSPPSRPDTQYF. The DNA for the CDR3 is TGTGCCAGCAGCCCGCCTAGCAGGCCCGATACGCAGTATTTT.

This clone was seen more than once but under ten times. The genes are TRBV7-2 and TRBJ2-1; a weak D match, TRBD1 (6 bases). The CDR3 sequence is 15 residues long. The germline V gene encodes CDR1 SGHTA and CDR2 FQGNSA. V dropped 1 base and J dropped 4 bases, with 11 bases sitting between them. DNA of the CDR3: TGTGCCAGCAGCTTAGACAGGGCCCTATACAATGAGCAGTTCTTC. It specifies CASSLDRALYNEQFF.

This clone was counted a single time. The rearrangement uses TRBV19 and TRBJ2-1; maybe TRBD1 (6 bases). Per the germline V gene, CDR1 is LNHDA and CDR2 is SQIVND (reference sequence). This CDR3 is 13 amino acids long. Trimming cost V 4 bases and J 8 bases, with 12 bases left between them. As DNA, the CDR3 is TGTGCCAGTAGTAGAACAGGGCTCCATGAGCAGTTCTTC. Its protein is CASSRTGLHEQFF.